A single sample is the source of the 5 T cell receptor beta chains below, sequenced in a study of Tregs in tolerant kidney transplant recipients. Repertoires were generated with immunoSEQ multiplex PCR, while TCRdb's copy carries only in-frame clones and drops some. Of some 68,000 clones listed, 84% are singletons. The sample comprised CD4+ T cells from blood. Every receptor here comes from a human donor in good health.

V and J are TRBV2 and TRBJ2-1; no reliable D call. Germline values: CDR1 SNHLY, CDR2 FYNNEI. Trimming left V 2 bases short and J 7 bases short, with 6 bases between. This CDR3 contains 12 residues. DNA of the CDR3: TGTGCCAGCAGTGAAAGTGGAAATGAGCAGTTCTTC. Its translation is CASSESGNEQFF.

The chain recombines TRBV4-1 with TRBJ1-5, with TRBD1 as a possible D gene (5 bases). The CDR3 contains 13 residues. From germline, CDR1 is MGHRA and CDR2 YSYEKL. Between the trimmed V and J ends, which lost 6 bases and 1 base, there was a span of 7 bases. As DNA, the CDR3 is TGCGCCAGCAGGGGGGAGAGCAATCAGCCCCAGCATTTT. Protein: CASRGESNQPQHF.

The chain links TRBV18 to TRBJ2-1, with a weak D call TRBD2 (6 bases). V gave up 0 bases and J gave up 4 bases, with 7 bases separating them. Germline V gene lookup returns CDR1 KGHSH and CDR2 LQKENI. The CDR3 covers 14 residues. The CDR3 sequence is CASSPPRGYNEQFF. CDR3 in DNA: TGTGCCAGCTCACCACCTCGGGGGTACAATGAGCAGTTCTTC. Full variable domain (remainder filled in from reference TRBV18 and TRBJ2-1): NAGVMQNPRHLVRRRGQEARLRCSPMKGHSHVYWYRQLPEEGLKFMVYLQKENIIDESGMPKERFSAEFPKEGPSILRIQQVVRGDSAAYFCASSPPRGYNEQFFGPGTRLTVL.

The gene calls are TRBV5-1 and TRBJ2-7; D unclear. The V and J ends lost 0 bases and 2 bases respectively, with 6 bases between them. Germline V CDR1 and CDR2: SGHRS, YFSETQ. The CDR3 has 13 amino acids. The CDR3 sequence is CASSLDSPYEQYF. The CDR3 DNA sequence: TGCGCCAGCAGCTTGGACAGCCCCTACGAGCAGTACTTC.

The rearrangement joins TRBV6-1 to TRBJ1-2; D gene uncertain. The V end was cut by 3 bases, the J end by 4 bases, with 6 bases between. This CDR3 spans 12 amino acids. The germline gives CDR1 MNHNS, CDR2 SASEGT. This CDR3 is CASSDGVYGYTF. The CDR3 DNA is TGTGCCAGCAGTGACGGAGTCTATGGCTACACCTTC.